The 21 T cell receptor beta chains below all came from one sample that was sequenced in a study of graft-versus-host responses after intestinal transplantation. These receptors lack a known antigen. Generated by immunoSEQ multiplex PCR, the TCRdb table keeps only in-frame clones and is missing some. The sample shows some 120,000 clones, 90% of them seen only once. The source was unstimulated CD4+ T cells sorted from spleen or lymph node cells, collected before intestinal transplant. Receptors originate from a human donor who received an intestinal transplant.

This chain connects TRBV2 to TRBJ2-1; D may be TRBD1 (6 bases). Germline assignment: CDR1 SNHLY and CDR2 FYNNEI. V lost 3 bases, J lost 7 bases, and 10 bases lay in between. This CDR3 spans 13 amino acids. This CDR3 reads CASSEYRANEQFF. DNA of the CDR3: TGTGCCAGCAGTGAGTACAGGGCGAATGAGCAGTTCTTC.

The chain joins TRBV11-2 to TRBJ1-2; TRBD1 might be the D (5 bases). This CDR3 spans 12 amino acids. The germline V and J ends were trimmed by 4 bases and 7 bases, with 10 bases remaining between them. CDR1 and CDR2 (germline): SGHAT, FQNNGV. The CDR3 is CASSSLQGGYTF. The CDR3 DNA is TGTGCCAGCAGCTCCCTTCAGGGTGGCTACACCTTC.

As DNA, the CDR3 is TGTGCCAGCAGTGAACCTACAGACTATGGCTACACCTTC. This encodes CASSEPTDYGYTF. The rearrangement links TRBV6-1 to TRBJ1-2, with D unclear. This CDR3 has 13 amino acids. V lost 2 bases and J lost 3, with 7 bases in between. Germline V gives CDR1 MNHNS, CDR2 SASEGT.

The rearrangement links TRBV29-1 to TRBJ2-7, with 8 nucleotides matching TRBD2. There are 13 residues in the CDR3. The ends lost 5 bases at V and 2 bases at J; junction bases unmatched: 5. Per the germline V gene, CDR1 is SQVTM and CDR2 is ANQGSEA. CDR3 amino acids: CSVLAGNTYEQYF. CDR3 bases: TGCAGCGTTTTAGCGGGGAATACCTACGAGCAGTACTTC.

The genes are TRBV5-1 and TRBJ2-7; 7 bases agree with TRBD2. Looked up from germline, CDR1 is SGHRS and CDR2 is YFSETQ. The length of the CDR3 is 17 residues. V lost 1 base to trimming and J lost 0 bases; unmatched junction nucleotides: 10. CDR3 in DNA: TGCGCCAGCAGCTTGCCCTTTATAGGCGGGAGCTCCTACGAGCAGTACTTC. Translation: CASSLPFIGGSSYEQYF.

This clone turned up a few times. The gene calls are TRBV6-1 and TRBJ1-1; D remains ambiguous. The ends were cut back, 4 bases at V and 7 bases at J, with 10 bases in the middle. CDR3 length: 12 residues. CDR1 is MNHNS and CDR2 is SASEGT in the germline V gene. CDR3 nucleotide sequence: TGTGCCAGCAGTGGTACCAGGATTGAAGCTTTCTTT. Its translation: CASSGTRIEAFF.

The rearrangement uses TRBV6-1 and TRBJ2-7; TRBD1 agrees at 7 bases. Germline loops: CDR1 MNHNS, CDR2 SASEGT. Trimming took 6 bases from V and 2 from J; bases not matched to a gene: 7. This CDR3 is 14 amino acids long. As DNA, the CDR3 is TGTGCCAGCAGGAAGCTCGGACAGGCCTACGAGCAGTACTTC. This sequence encodes CASRKLGQAYEQYF.

V gene TRBV7-2 combines with J gene TRBJ2-3; the match to TRBD2 covers 14 bases. Germline CDR1 reads SGHTA; CDR2 reads FQGNSA. The junction had 8 bases not matched to a gene; V was cut back by 6 bases and J by 3 bases. The CDR3 loop spans 17 amino acids. CDR3 protein: CASRQTSGRAQTDTQYF. The DNA of the CDR3 is TGTGCCAGCAGACAGACTAGCGGGAGGGCCCAGACAGATACGCAGTATTTT.

J is TRBJ2-5 and V is TRBV7-2; 11 nucleotides align to TRBD1. The CDR3 is made up of 14 amino acids. Germline assignment: CDR1 SGHTA and CDR2 FQGNSA. V lost 5 bases and J lost 8; bases outside the gene matches: 7. The CDR3 spells CASSPGQGGGTQYF. In DNA, the CDR3 is TGTGCCAGCAGCCCGGGACAGGGGGGAGGAACCCAGTACTTC.

V gene TRBV4-3 combines with J gene TRBJ2-5, with TRBD2 matching 10 bases. Germline lookup yields CDR1 LGHNA and CDR2 YSLEER. The CDR3 loop spans 18 amino acids. V lost 4 bases and J lost 0; bases outside the gene matches: 11. CDR3 in amino acids: CASSRKRTSGGYQETQYF. The CDR3 nucleotides read TGCGCCAGCAGCCGGAAGAGGACTAGCGGCGGATACCAAGAGACCCAGTACTTC.

The rearrangement uses TRBV5-1 and TRBJ2-7, with 7 positions matching TRBD1. Germline V CDR1 and CDR2: SGHRS, YFSETQ. Trimming took 8 bases from V and 7 from J; bases not matched to a gene: 12. This CDR3 spans 13 amino acids. CDR3 amino acids: CASSRGLADEQYF. The CDR3 nucleotides are TGCGCCAGTTCGAGGGGGCTAGCTGATGAGCAGTACTTC.

The chain is built from TRBV5-1 and TRBJ1-1, with 8 bases identical to TRBD1. Germline values: CDR1 SGHRS, CDR2 YFSETQ. J lost 4 bases, V lost 1 base, and 6 bases had no gene match. The CDR3 runs to 15 residues. In DNA form, the CDR3 reads TGCGCCAGCAGCTTGAGGACAGGGAAAAGCACTGAAGCTTTCTTT. It encodes CASSLRTGKSTEAFF.

The chain is built from TRBV19 and TRBJ2-5; no clear D gene. Germline V gene sequence: CDR1 LNHDA, CDR2 SQIVND (reference sequence). Trimming took 5 bases from V and 0 from J, leaving 7 bases between them. The CDR3 contains 13 residues. CDR3: CASSGLDQETQYF. The CDR3 coding sequence is TGTGCCAGTAGTGGCCTAGACCAAGAGACCCAGTACTTC.

J is TRBJ2-7 and V is TRBV29-1; D ambiguous. With 7 bases removed from V and 3 bases from J, the gap between germline ends came to 10 bases. CDR1 is SQVTM and CDR2 is ANQGSEA in the germline V gene. The CDR3 extends over 11 amino acids. CDR3 sequence (DNA): TGCAGCGGAATACAGAACTACGAGCAGTACTTC. It specifies CSGIQNYEQYF.

This clone is a singleton in its sample. The chain uses TRBV10-2 and TRBJ2-7; D is unclear. The CDR3 is 12 residues long. V gave up 8 bases and J gave up 5 bases, with 13 bases separating them. From germline, CDR1 is WSHSY and CDR2 SAAADI. The CDR3 coding sequence is TGCGCCAGCGCGGTTATTGCAGACGAGCAGTACTTC. It encodes CASAVIADEQYF.

The DNA for the CDR3 is TGTGCCGCAGGACAGTCACACACAGATACGCAGTATTTT. Protein sequence: CAAGQSHTDTQYF. V usage is TRBV10-3 and J usage is TRBJ2-3, with D tentatively TRBD1 (6 bases). The CDR3 extends over 13 amino acids. Germline V gene data show CDR1 as ENHRY and CDR2 as SYGVKD. Deletions cut 11 bases from V and 2 bases from J, with 14 bases between.

This clone appeared once. This rearrangement joins TRBV29-1 to TRBJ2-1; 10 bases agree with TRBD2. V shed 1 base and J 8 bases; nucleotides not matched to a gene: 8. Germline V gene data show CDR1 as SQVTM and CDR2 as ANQGSEA. This CDR3 is 15 amino acids long. The CDR3 spells CSVEVWTSGGDEQFF. Here the CDR3 DNA reads TGCAGCGTTGAAGTGTGGACTAGCGGCGGGGATGAGCAGTTCTTC.

The chain joins TRBV11-2 to TRBJ1-5; D possibly corresponds to TRBD1 (5 bases). The CDR3 is 14 residues long. Germline CDR1 is SGHAT and CDR2 is FQNNGV. V was shortened by 2 bases and J by 1 base, with 6 bases between the two germline ends. As DNA, the CDR3 is TGTGCCAGCAGCTTACCAGGGAGCAATCAGCCCCAGCATTTT. It yields the protein CASSLPGSNQPQHF. The whole variable domain, remainder taken from reference TRBV11-2 and TRBJ1-5, is EAGVAQSPRYKIIEKRQSVAFWCNPISGHATLYWYQQILGQGPKLLIQFQNNGVVDDSQLPKDRFSAERLKGVDSTLKIQPAKLEDSAVYLCASSLPGSNQPQHFGDGTRLSIL.

The V and J genes are TRBV2 and TRBJ2-3; weak D call: TRBD2 (6 bases). This CDR3 region has 12 residues. V gave up 7 bases and J gave up 4 bases, with 9 bases separating them. The germline V gene encodes CDR1 SNHLY and CDR2 FYNNEI. The CDR3 loop reads CASNGGADTQYF. CDR3 DNA: TGTGCCAGCAATGGCGGGGCAGATACGCAGTATTTT.

The chain is built from TRBV30 and TRBJ2-1; the D gene is possibly TRBD1 (6 bases). This CDR3 spans 14 amino acids. The germline gives CDR1 GTSNPN, CDR2 SVGIG (reference sequence). Trimming stripped 2 bases from V and 2 bases from J, with 10 bases between. CDR3 coding DNA: TGTGCCTGGAGTCCCGGGACAACCTACAATGAGCAGTTCTTC. Translating gives CAWSPGTTYNEQFF.

The chain is built from TRBV5-1 and TRBJ1-2, with D possibly matching TRBD1 (5 bases). The germline V gene encodes CDR1 SGHRS and CDR2 YFSETQ. CDR3 length equals 14 residues. The V end lost 3 bases, the J end lost 3 bases, and 12 bases lay between the germline ends. CDR3 DNA sequence: TGCGCCAGCAGCTCGGGTGGGGGGGACTATGGCTACACCTTC. Protein sequence: CASSSGGGDYGYTF.